A single TCR beta chain is shown here with its context. The antigen remains undetermined. The data were taken from a study of T cell repertoires in cytomegalovirus infection. As for the study in general: Both CMV infection and a matching HLA type were indicated by public TCR beta signatures. Study-wide results and limits: Ex vivo responses were dominated by HLA-C-restricted CMV-specific TCR beta clonotypes.

TCRdb reprocessed the reads via MiXCR and lists one record per CDR3 protein. The repertoire holds approximately 180,000 distinct CDR3 sequences, with 15% to 20% as singletons. Trimming removed 1 base at V and 0 bases at J, with 16 bases between. The CDR3 runs 17 residues. CDR1 is MNHEY, CDR2 SVGEGT, per germline. This TCR was recovered from a human donor in good health (CMV status not recorded). Some clones in this sample may be carry-over from other donors' samples. Sequenced sample: CD8+ T cells from PBMCs. The chain couples TRBV6-2 or TRBV6-3 to TRBJ2-7, with D maybe TRBD2 (5 bases). CDR3 loop: CASSYLRPGYDSYEQYF. Written as DNA, the CDR3 is TGTGCCAGCAGTTACTTACGACCGGGGTATGACTCCTACGAGCAGTACTTC.